This paragraph covers one TCR beta chain sequence. Its antigen is currently unknown. This entry belongs to a study of response to subunit inactivated influenza vaccine. General study findings and limits: Each seasonal flu vaccination may recruit only limited new T cells, authors suggested.

The CDR3 runs 17 residues. Trimming took off 1 base at V and 0 bases at J, with 12 bases between the two ends. The germline V gene encodes CDR1 SGHVS and CDR2 FQNEAQ. In TCRdb, the RT-PCR reads were re-called with MiXCR into one record per CDR3 protein. The data show about 650,000 distinct CDR3 sequences, 14% seen once. Sequencing was performed on PBMCs from blood, taken around 14 days before vaccination. This chain links TRBV7-8 with TRBJ2-2; D is perhaps TRBD2 (6 bases). The TCR sequence derives from a man between 50 and 59 years old who received an inactivated influenza vaccine. The CDR3 region has the DNA TGTGCCAGCAGCTTAGTCGCGGGGCCCCCGAACACCGGGGAGCTGTTTTTT. Residues: CASSLVAGPPNTGELFF.